The 5 T cell receptor beta chains given below trace back to one sample, sequenced in a study of T cells in Graves' hyperthyroidism and ophthalmopathy. TCR beta CDR3 regions were amplified from RNA transcripts. First-round RT-PCR of the TCR CDR3 relied on the HTBI primer set. Each CDR3 protein gets one entry after TCRdb re-called the multiplex PCR reads with MiXCR. The data show about 350,000 distinct CDR3 sequences, approximately 13% seen once. Specimen: blood. These receptors were taken from a woman aged 30 to 39 with Graves' hyperthyroidism.

This chain uses TRBV12-3 or TRBV12-4 with TRBJ1-2; D call uncertain. The CDR3 covers 13 residues. V lost 6 bases and J 8 bases, leaving 16 bases between the germline ends. The CDR3 region has the DNA TGTGCCAGCAGGGCAGCGGACCCGGTAGGCTACACCTTC. Its translation is CASRAADPVGYTF.

This clonotype has a handful of counts. The V gene is TRBV29-1, the J gene TRBJ2-2, with 13 bases fitting TRBD2. CDR1 and CDR2 from the germline V gene are SQVTM and ANQGSEA. The CDR3 runs to 16 residues. With 0 bases clipped from V and 7 bases from J, the junction kept 5 bases outside the gene matches. Written as DNA, the CDR3 is TGCAGCGTTGAAGACCGGACTAGCGGGAGAAACGGGGAGCTGTTTTTT. Its protein product is CSVEDRTSGRNGELFF.

This sequence joins TRBV14 and TRBJ2-1; 10 positions match TRBD2. Germline loops: CDR1 SGHDN, CDR2 FVKESK. This CDR3 is 15 amino acids long. V trimming: 1 base; J trimming: 9 bases; junction bases outside the gene matches: 6. CDR3 residues: CASSQALAGASEQFF. CDR3 DNA: TGTGCCAGCAGCCAAGCGCTAGCGGGAGCCAGTGAGCAGTTCTTC.

This clonotype was counted at least ten times. The J gene is TRBJ1-1, the V gene TRBV12-3 or TRBV12-4; D is undetermined. Trimming left V 3 bases short and J 0 bases short, with 14 bases between. CDR3 length equals 16 residues. In DNA form, the CDR3 reads TGTGCCAGCAGTTTTTTGTCAGGACGGATGAACACTGAAGCTTTCTTT. Its protein is CASSFLSGRMNTEAFF.

This clonotype was seen repeatedly, ten times or more. The rearrangement links TRBV28 to TRBJ1-1, with D possibly TRBD1 on 5 matching bases. CDR3 size: 12 residues. The germline V gene encodes CDR1 MDHEN and CDR2 SYDVKM. The V gene lost 5 bases and the J gene lost 11 bases, with 15 bases spanning the gap. In nucleotides, the CDR3 is TGTGCCAGCAGTCAGAGACAGTTTCGGGCTTTCTTT. Translated, it gives CASSQRQFRAFF.